This TCR beta chain is drawn from a study of cytomegalovirus exposure and HLA in healthy donors. Study-level results: When analyzed later, the rates of TCR association showed variation by HLA locus, with DRB1 the most and HLA-C the fewest. Exclusion as indistinguishable affected some V segments, including TRBV6-2 and TRBV6-3.

Vbeta (60) and Jbeta (13) primers were used in the PCR. Measured with immunoSEQ multiplex PCR; TCRdb has only the in-frame clones, and not every one. The sample carries over 100,000 clones, around 73% recorded once. In the case of this clone: Its antigen is as yet unknown.

This CDR3 region has 12 residues. This chain uses TRBV7-5 with TRBJ1-2; the table's D call, TRBD1, has no DNA check behind it. TRBV7-5 is a pseudogene. The source of this sequence is a man aged 40-49 years in good health and CMV-seronegative. What was sequenced was PBMCs. CDR3 in amino acids: CARSSGQAGYTF. The CDR3 DNA follows: TGTGCCAGAAGCTCGGGACAGGCTGGCTACACCTTC.